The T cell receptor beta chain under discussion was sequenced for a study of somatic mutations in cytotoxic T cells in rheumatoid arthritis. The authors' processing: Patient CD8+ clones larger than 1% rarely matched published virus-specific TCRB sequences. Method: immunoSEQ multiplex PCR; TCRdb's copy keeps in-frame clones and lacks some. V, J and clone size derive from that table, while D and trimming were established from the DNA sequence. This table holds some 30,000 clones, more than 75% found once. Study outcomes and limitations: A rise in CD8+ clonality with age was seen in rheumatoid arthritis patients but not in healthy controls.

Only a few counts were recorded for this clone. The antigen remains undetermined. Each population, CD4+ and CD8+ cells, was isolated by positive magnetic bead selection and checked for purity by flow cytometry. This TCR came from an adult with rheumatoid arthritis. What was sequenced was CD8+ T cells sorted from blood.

The CDR3 sequence is CASTQVDEQYF. CDR3 bases: TGTGCCAGCACCCAAGTTGACGAGCAGTACTTC. The chain is built from TRBV2 and TRBJ2-7; D ambiguous. V gave up 7 bases and J gave up 5 bases, with 9 bases separating them. Germline V gives CDR1 SNHLY, CDR2 FYNNEI. This CDR3 is built from 11 residues.